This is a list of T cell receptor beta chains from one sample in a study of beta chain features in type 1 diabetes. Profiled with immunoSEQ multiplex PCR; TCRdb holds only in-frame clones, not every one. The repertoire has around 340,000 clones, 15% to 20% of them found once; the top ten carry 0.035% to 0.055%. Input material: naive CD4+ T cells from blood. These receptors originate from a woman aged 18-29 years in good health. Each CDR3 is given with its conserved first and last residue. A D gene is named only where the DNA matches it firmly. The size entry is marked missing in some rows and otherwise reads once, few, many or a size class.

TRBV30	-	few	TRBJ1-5	TGTGCCTGGAGTGGGGCAGGCAATCAGCCCCAGCATTTT	CAWSGAGNQPQHF
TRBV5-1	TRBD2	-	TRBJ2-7	TGCGCCAGCAGCTTGATAGCGGGAGCCTACGAGCAGTACTTC	CASSLIAGAYEQYF
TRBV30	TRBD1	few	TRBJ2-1	TGTGCCTGCTCCGGGACAGGCAACAATGAGCAGTTCTTC	CACSGTGNNEQFF
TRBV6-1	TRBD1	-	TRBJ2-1	TGTGCCAGCAGTGGACAGGGTTCGCATGAGCAGTTCTTC	CASSGQGSHEQFF
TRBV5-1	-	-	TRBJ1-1	TGCGCCAGCAGGGATATAGGCCTCGGGAATAGACGCGCTGAAGCTTTCTTT	CASRDIGLGNRRAEAFF
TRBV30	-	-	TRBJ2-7	TGTGCCTGGAGTGCGAACCGGGACTACGAGCAGTACTTC	CAWSANRDYEQYF
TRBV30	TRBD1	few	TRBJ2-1	TGTGCCTGGAGTTCCGGGACAGGGTATTTTAATGAGCAGTTCTTC	CAWSSGTGYFNEQFF
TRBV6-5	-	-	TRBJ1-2	TGTGCCAGCTCGAAGGAAGGGGTTAACTATGGCTACACCTTC	CASSKEGVNYGYTF
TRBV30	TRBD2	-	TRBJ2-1	TGTGCCTGGTCCTCATGGACTAGCGGGAGCTATGAGCAGTTCTTC	CAWSSWTSGSYEQFF
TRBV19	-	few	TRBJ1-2	TGTGCCAGTCGAAAGGGCCGGACTGGGGACTATGGCTACACCTTC	CASRKGRTGDYGYTF
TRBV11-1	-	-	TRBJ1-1	TGTGCCTCCGGCAGGGACACTGAAGCTTTCTTT	CASGRDTEAFF
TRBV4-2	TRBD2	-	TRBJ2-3	TGTGCCAGCAGCCAAGGATTAGCGGGGGGTACGGGTACGCAGTATTTT	CASSQGLAGGTGTQYF
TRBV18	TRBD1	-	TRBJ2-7	TGTGCCAGCTTAGGAGACAGGGAATACGAGCAGTACTTC	CASLGDREYEQYF
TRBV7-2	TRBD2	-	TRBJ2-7	TGTGCCAGCAGCCTCAGGACTAGCGGCTACGAGCAGTACTTC	CASSLRTSGYEQYF
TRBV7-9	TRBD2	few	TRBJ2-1	TGTGCCAGCAGCTTAGAGTCGGGGGGCTACAATGAGCAGTTCTTC	CASSLESGGYNEQFF
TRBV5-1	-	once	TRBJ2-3	TGCGCCAGCAGCTTGGTGGGGCTCACAGATACGCAGTATTTT	CASSLVGLTDTQYF
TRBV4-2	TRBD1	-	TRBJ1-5	TGTGCCAGCAGGGAACAGGGGGGCAATCAGCCCCAGCATTTT	CASREQGGNQPQHF
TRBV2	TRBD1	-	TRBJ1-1	TGTGCCAGCAGGGGACAGGGGGCGTCTTTTGGTGAAGCTTTCTTT	CASRGQGASFGEAFF
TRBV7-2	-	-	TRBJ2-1	TGTGCCAGCAGCTTTGACAGATCAGAATATGAGCAGTTCTTC	CASSFDRSEYEQFF
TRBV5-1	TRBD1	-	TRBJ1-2	TGCGCCAGCAGCTTGTCCACAGGGGCCTCCTTATTGAGCTATGGCTACACCTTC	CASSLSTGASLLSYGYTF
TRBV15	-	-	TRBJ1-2	TGTGCCACCAGCAGAGATCGGAACAGCTACTATGGCTACACCTTC	CATSRDRNSYYGYTF
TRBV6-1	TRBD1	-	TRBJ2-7	TGTGCCAGCAGTTTTGGGACAGGGGTCGGCGAGCAGTACTTC	CASSFGTGVGEQYF
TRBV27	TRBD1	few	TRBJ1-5	TGTGCCAGCAGCGAAGGGACAGGGGGGAGCCAGCCCCAGCATTTT	CASSEGTGGSQPQHF
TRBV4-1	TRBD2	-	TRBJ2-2	TGCGCCAGCAGCCAAGATAGGACTAGACGGAACACCGGGGAGCTGTTTTTT	CASSQDRTRRNTGELFF
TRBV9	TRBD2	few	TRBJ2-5	TGTGCCAGCAGCGTAATGAGCTCTAGCGGGTCGGGAGAGACCCAGTACTTC	CASSVMSSSGSGETQYF
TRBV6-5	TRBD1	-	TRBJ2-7	TGTGCCAGTGGACAGGGTAACGAGCAGTACTTC	CASGQGNEQYF
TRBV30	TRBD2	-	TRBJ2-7	TGTGCCTTTCTGCCTAGCGGGAGAAACGAGCAGTACTTC	CAFLPSGRNEQYF
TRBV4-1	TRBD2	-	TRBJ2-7	TGCGCCAGCAGCCTGGGACTAGCGGGCGGGTCCTACGAGCAGTACTTC	CASSLGLAGGSYEQYF